Following are 26 T cell receptor beta chains from one sample sequenced in a study of siplizumab effects on memory and regulatory T cells. Measured with immunoSEQ multiplex PCR; TCRdb has only the in-frame clones, and not every one. The sample includes some 110,000 clones, just over 90% seen only once; the top ten take about 0.34%. Sequencing input: CD4+ T cells sorted from blood. The receptors were gathered from a human donor in good health.

This rearrangement joins TRBV5-6 to TRBJ1-5, with D perhaps matching TRBD1 (5 bases). CDR1 is SGHDT and CDR2 is YYEEEE in the germline V gene. The CDR3 has 12 residues. V was trimmed by 4 bases and J by 4 bases, leaving 6 bases between them. CDR3 sequence (DNA): TGTGCCAGCAGCCGACAGAATCAGCCCCAGCATTTT. This translates into CASSRQNQPQHF.

Written as DNA, the CDR3 is TGTGCCAGCAGTTCCCTTGGACAGTTCTCTGGAAACACCATATATTTT. Protein sequence: CASSSLGQFSGNTIYF. The chain combines TRBV6-5 with TRBJ1-3; maybe TRBD1 (6 bases). V was trimmed by 4 bases and J by 0 bases, leaving 13 bases between them. This CDR3 is 16 amino acids long. CDR1 is MNHEY, CDR2 SVGAGI, per germline.

Concerning this clone itself: Distinct nucleotide sequences in the sample also encode this CDR3. The J gene is TRBJ1-2, the V gene TRBV20-1; 8 bases are a match to TRBD1. With V trimmed by 6 bases and J by 6 bases, 3 bases remained unmatched. The germline gives CDR1 DFQATT, CDR2 SNEGSKA (reference sequence). The CDR3 is 11 amino acids. CDR3 protein: CSAEDRDGYTF. The CDR3 DNA sequence: TGCAGTGCCGAGGACAGGGATGGCTACACCTTC.

This chain connects TRBV6-1 to TRBJ1-2; 7 positions match TRBD1. Germline CDR1 MNHNS, CDR2 SASEGT. The ends lost 6 bases at V and 1 base at J; junction bases unmatched: 2. The CDR3 is 13 amino acids. Here the CDR3 reads CASRNRGNYGYTF. The CDR3 DNA reads as TGTGCCAGCAGGAACAGGGGTAACTATGGCTACACCTTC.

V usage is TRBV18 and J usage is TRBJ1-1, with D possibly TRBD1 on 5 matching bases. The CDR3 loop spans 16 amino acids. Trimming stripped 5 bases from V and 2 bases from J, with 18 bases between. Germline V lookup: CDR1 KGHSH, CDR2 LQKENI. CDR3 bases: TGTGCCAGCTCAACGGGCCGGGGCCAAATCAACACTGAAGCTTTCTTT. This encodes CASSTGRGQINTEAFF.

This chain joins TRBV7-8 and TRBJ2-1; 8 nucleotides align to TRBD2. Trimming at V came to 7 bases and at J to 0 bases, leaving 11 bases not matched to a gene. The germline V gene encodes CDR1 SGHVS and CDR2 FQNEAQ. This CDR3 is 17 amino acids long. CDR3 amino acids: CASTSTRLASSYNEQFF. DNA for the CDR3: TGTGCCAGCACCTCAACCCGACTAGCGAGCTCCTACAATGAGCAGTTCTTC.

The chain joins TRBV6-1 to TRBJ1-2; D is ambiguous. Germline V CDR1 and CDR2: MNHNS, SASEGT. Trimming removed 5 bases from V and 3 bases from J, with 13 bases in between. The length of the CDR3 is 14 residues. CDR3 DNA sequence: TGTGCCAGCAGTAGGCAGGAGAGTTACTATGGCTACACCTTC. Translating it yields CASSRQESYYGYTF.

The table lists this clone with a few counts. This chain joins TRBV9 and TRBJ1-1; D is ambiguous. V lost 2 bases to trimming and J lost 4 bases, with 12 bases between them. The CDR3 has 14 residues. Germline CDR1 reads SGDLS; CDR2 reads YYNGEE. CDR3 region: CASSVQVGSTEAFF. As DNA, the CDR3 is TGTGCCAGCAGCGTTCAAGTTGGGTCCACTGAAGCTTTCTTT.

The chain recombines TRBV10-2 with TRBJ2-3; D not resolved. CDR3 length equals 15 residues. Germline V lookup: CDR1 WSHSY, CDR2 SAAADI. V was trimmed by 0 bases and J by 1 base, leaving 8 bases between them. The CDR3: CASSESGRRTDTQYF. DNA of the CDR3: TGCGCCAGCAGTGAGTCGGGCAGGCGCACAGATACGCAGTATTTT.

The rearrangement links TRBV11-2 to TRBJ2-5; D possibly corresponds to TRBD1 (5 bases). This CDR3 region has 14 residues. Germline lookup yields CDR1 SGHAT and CDR2 FQNNGV. V lost 4 bases and J 7 bases, leaving 16 bases between the germline ends. CDR3 residues: CASSSTTATGTQYF. The CDR3 DNA is TGTGCCAGCAGCTCCACGACAGCCACGGGGACCCAGTACTTC.

The V and J genes are TRBV19 and TRBJ2-1; D gene ambiguous. V was shortened by 2 bases and J by 4 bases, with 12 bases between the two germline ends. Germline V gives CDR1 LNHDA, CDR2 SQIVND (reference sequence). The CDR3 consists of 15 residues. CDR3 DNA: TGTGCCAGTAGTATACTAGTATCTGTTTACAATGAGCAGTTCTTC. Encoded protein: CASSILVSVYNEQFF.

CDR3 coding DNA: TGCGCCAGCAGCCATCCTGGCGGGGACAGGGCCTATGGCTACACCTTC. Translating it yields CASSHPGGDRAYGYTF. The chain links TRBV4-1 to TRBJ1-2, with 9 bases fitting TRBD1. J was trimmed by 4 bases and V by 3 bases; bases with no gene match: 9. This CDR3 region has 16 residues. Germline V gives CDR1 MGHRA, CDR2 YSYEKL.

The chain couples TRBV6-1 to TRBJ2-5; no reliable D call. This CDR3 contains 12 residues. Looked up from germline, CDR1 is MNHNS and CDR2 is SASEGT. The V gene lost 4 bases and the J gene lost 3 bases, with 6 bases spanning the gap. CDR3 bases: TGTGCCAGCAGTGGTGGCAAAGAGACCCAGTACTTC. Translating gives CASSGGKETQYF.

The chain uses TRBV2 and TRBJ1-2; possibly TRBD1 for D (5 bases). Per germline, CDR1 SNHLY and CDR2 FYNNEI. The CDR3 totals 15 residues. Trimming removed 4 bases at V and 8 bases at J, with 20 bases between. The CDR3 DNA reads as TGTGCCAGCAGTGCCTGGACGCTCGGGGCATTGGGCTACACCTTC. This translates into CASSAWTLGALGYTF.

The rearrangement joins TRBV5-1 to TRBJ2-1, with 10 bases matching TRBD2. Germline V CDR1 and CDR2: SGHRS, YFSETQ. The CDR3 length is 15 residues. V trimming: 3 bases; J trimming: 7 bases; junction bases outside the gene matches: 7. The CDR3 region is CASSWSGGAGNEQFF. In DNA form, the CDR3 reads TGCGCCAGCAGCTGGAGCGGGGGGGCCGGTAATGAGCAGTTCTTC.

The CDR3: CASSETLVGETQYF. The CDR3 DNA reads TGTGCCAGCAGTGAAACATTGGTCGGAGAGACCCAGTACTTC. The chain employs TRBV2 and TRBJ2-5, with D unresolved. The V end lost 2 bases, the J end lost 4 bases, and 11 bases lay between the germline ends. CDR1 is SNHLY and CDR2 is FYNNEI in the germline V gene. The CDR3 is 14 amino acids.

The rearrangement links TRBV27 to TRBJ1-6; TRBD1 aligns across 9 bases. Germline V lookup: CDR1 MNHEY, CDR2 SMNVEV (reference sequence). The ends lost 3 bases at V and 7 bases at J; junction bases unmatched: 4. The CDR3 runs 15 residues. The CDR3 sequence is CASSFLGQGNSPLHF. In DNA, the CDR3 is TGTGCCAGCAGTTTCCTCGGACAGGGGAATTCACCCCTCCACTTT.

The chain links TRBV4-1 to TRBJ2-7, with a tentative D call TRBD1 (5 bases). The germline V gene encodes CDR1 MGHRA and CDR2 YSYEKL. The germline V and J ends were trimmed by 4 bases and 6 bases, with 13 bases remaining between them. The length of the CDR3 is 13 residues. The CDR3 DNA reads as TGCGCCAGCAGCCTTAACAGGATAACCGAGCAGTACTTC. It yields the protein CASSLNRITEQYF.

This sequence joins TRBV28 and TRBJ1-2, with D unclear. The CDR3 sequence is 11 residues long. Trimming removed 10 bases at V and 4 bases at J, with 10 bases between. Germline V gene data show CDR1 as MDHEN and CDR2 as SYDVKM. The DNA for the CDR3 is TGTGCCACTATGTCGGTCTATGGCTACACCTTC. Translated: CATMSVYGYTF.

The rearrangement uses TRBV13 and TRBJ2-4, with D possibly matching TRBD1 (5 bases). V lost 5 bases and J lost 4, with 9 bases in between. The CDR3 extends over 13 amino acids. Germline values: CDR1 PRHDT, CDR2 FYEKMQ (reference sequence). In nucleotides, the CDR3 is TGTGCCAGCAGCCTACACAGGAAAAACATTCAGTACTTC. Amino acids: CASSLHRKNIQYF.

The rearrangement uses TRBV27 and TRBJ2-1; 10 bases match TRBD2. J gave up 9 bases and V 8 bases, and 13 bases lay outside the gene matches. This CDR3 contains 15 residues. Germline V gene data show CDR1 as MNHEY and CDR2 as SMNVEV (reference sequence). The CDR3 region has the DNA TGTGCCAGCTCCCCGGGGCTAGCGGGAGCTACTGAGCAGTTCTTC. This sequence encodes CASSPGLAGATEQFF.

The genes are TRBV30 and TRBJ2-5; perhaps TRBD2 as D (6 bases). The germline V gene has CDR1 GTSNPN and CDR2 SVGIG (reference sequence). The CDR3 sequence is 14 residues long. V was cut by 2 bases and J by 5 bases, with 15 bases left in between. The chain's CDR3 is CAWSRGSLGETQYF. CDR3 nucleotide sequence: TGTGCCTGGAGTCGGGGGTCTTTGGGGGAGACCCAGTACTTC.

The V and J genes are TRBV19 and TRBJ1-6; TRBD1 is a possible D gene (6 bases). V lost 3 bases to trimming and J lost 6 bases, with 9 bases between them. CDR3 length equals 14 residues. Germline V CDR1 and CDR2: LNHDA, SQIVND (reference sequence). Here the CDR3 DNA reads TGTGCCAGTAGTATGGGACAATCTAATTCACCCCTCCACTTT. Translation: CASSMGQSNSPLHF. Complete variable domain (other parts from reference TRBV19 and TRBJ1-6): DGGITQSPKYLFRKEGQNVTLSCEQNLNHDAMYWYRQDPGQGLRLIYYSQIVNDFQKGDIAEGYSVSREKKESFPLTVTSAQKNPTAFYLCASSMGQSNSPLHFGNGTRLTVT.

For this clone: The sample carries other DNA sequences with the same CDR3. The chain combines TRBV6-5 with TRBJ1-3; tentative D call: TRBD1 (6 bases). This CDR3 comprises 14 residues. Looked up from germline, CDR1 is MNHEY and CDR2 is SVGAGI. V dropped 4 bases and J dropped 2 bases, with 9 bases sitting between them. This chain's CDR3 is CASSLQGAGNTIYF. The CDR3 nucleotides are TGTGCCAGCAGTTTACAGGGTGCTGGAAACACCATATATTTT.

The rearrangement links TRBV2 to TRBJ2-7; 9 bases agree with TRBD1. CDR3 size: 14 residues. Germline V gene data show CDR1 as SNHLY and CDR2 as FYNNEI. With V trimmed by 6 bases and J by 2 bases, 5 bases remained unmatched. The CDR3 is CASRTGTGTYEQYF. The CDR3 nucleotides are TGTGCCAGCAGGACCGGGACAGGGACCTACGAGCAGTACTTC. The whole variable domain, remainder taken from reference TRBV2 and TRBJ2-7, is EPEVTQTPSHQVTQMGQEVILRCVPISNHLYFYWYRQILGQKVEFLVSFYNNEISEKSEIFDDQFSVERPDGSNFTLKIRSTKLEDSAMYFCASRTGTGTYEQYFGPGTRLTVT.

The chain joins TRBV4-1 to TRBJ2-1; no definite D call. The V end lost 0 bases, the J end lost 10 bases, and 4 bases lay between the germline ends. The CDR3 extends over 11 amino acids. The germline CDR1 and CDR2 sequences are MGHRA and YSYEKL. In nucleotides, the CDR3 is TGCGCCAGCAGCCAAGAAGGAGAGCAGTTCTTC. It encodes CASSQEGEQFF.